This T cell receptor beta chain was obtained from a study of control samples from healthy donors and cancer patients. The protocol was immunoSEQ multiplex PCR, while the TCRdb copy is restricted to in-frame clones and leaves out a portion. Among about 15,000 clones listed, 70% to 80% were seen once. Germline CDR1 MGHRA, CDR2 YSYEKL. This CDR3 is 16 amino acids long. V gave up 2 bases and J gave up 3 bases, with 16 bases separating them. Sequences were obtained from formalin-fixed, paraffin-embedded tissue. The TCR sequence derives from a female donor with lung cancer. This chain connects TRBV4-1 to TRBJ2-5; D not resolved. Here the CDR3 DNA reads TGCGCCAGCAGCCAAAGATTCGCAGTTCCGAAAGAGACCCAGTACTTC. Its translation is CASSQRFAVPKETQYF.